The 2 T cell receptor beta chains below all came from one sample that was sequenced in a study of Ad26.COV2.S vaccination and SARS-CoV-2 variants. Treatment defined: roughly 18 received Ad26.COV2.S at low or high dose, single or two shots; 5 received placebo; per-sample allocation not given. It was on day 63 after the first vaccine or placebo injection that samples were taken. Using immunoSEQ multiplex PCR, the repertoire was profiled, and TCRdb retains in-frame clones only, with some absent. The sample has hundreds of thousands of clones, roughly 91% seen once. Here the sequenced sample was peripheral blood, taken in a trial of Ad26.COV2.S vaccine versus placebo. These receptors were obtained from a person between 18 and 60 years old who received the Ad26.COV2.S COVID-19 vaccine or a placebo.

This chain joins TRBV7-9 and TRBJ2-2; 8 bases are a match to TRBD1. The CDR3 runs 16 residues. The J segment lost 7 bases and the V segment lost 5 bases, leaving 12 bases of the junction unmatched. Per germline, CDR1 SEHNR and CDR2 FQNEAQ (reference sequence). The CDR3 bases are TGTGCCAGCAGCCTAACTCAGGGGGCCTCGGACGGGGAGCTGTTTTTT. Translating gives CASSLTQGASDGELFF.

The chain employs TRBV30 and TRBJ1-2; 9 bases map to TRBD1. This CDR3 is built from 16 residues. The V gene's germline CDR1 is GTSNPN and CDR2 SVGIG (reference sequence). The ends lost 4 bases at V and 7 bases at J; junction bases unmatched: 16. CDR3 sequence reads: CAWTLFPGQGSRGYTF. As DNA, the CDR3 is TGTGCCTGGACCCTTTTCCCGGGACAGGGTTCTCGTGGCTACACCTTC.